These 5 T cell receptor beta chains were sequenced from one sample in a study of OX40 agonist ivuxolimab in advanced cancers. Measured with immunoSEQ multiplex PCR; TCRdb has only the in-frame clones, and not every one. Of some 66,000 clones in the sample, 85% were seen once. Sequencing used CD4+ or CD8+ T cells sorted from blood, obtained in a trial of the OX40 agonist ivuxolimab. These receptors all come from an adult with an advanced solid tumor such as melanoma, head and neck, liver or kidney cancer.

This clone was detected only once. The J gene is TRBJ2-3, the V gene TRBV11-2, with 7 bases that match TRBD2. The V segment lost 5 bases and the J segment 1 base; nucleotides outside the gene matches: 6. The CDR3 sequence is 15 residues long. Germline CDR1 reads SGHAT; CDR2 reads FQNNGV. The CDR3 nucleotides read TGTGCCAGCAGCCGACAACGGGGGGGCACAGATACGCAGTATTTT. Its translation: CASSRQRGGTDTQYF.

The sample holds a few counts of this clone. The chain combines TRBV19 with TRBJ1-5; 8 bases map to TRBD1. This CDR3 has 14 residues. Germline V gene sequence: CDR1 LNHDA, CDR2 SQIVND (reference sequence). V lost 7 bases and J lost 5; bases outside the gene matches: 7. This CDR3 is CASNQQGADQPQHF. CDR3 DNA sequence: TGTGCCAGTAACCAGCAGGGGGCGGATCAGCCCCAGCATTTT.

The chain is built from TRBV27 and TRBJ2-5; 10 nucleotides align to TRBD2. Gene TRBJ2-7 matches the end of the DNA better, so the J call may be wrong. CDR1 and CDR2 (germline): MNHEY, SMNVEV (reference sequence). The CDR3 runs 17 residues. CDR3 loop: CASSLSLGLAGVYEQYF. The CDR3 nucleotides read TGTGCCAGCAGTTTATCCCTGGGGCTAGCGGGAGTCTACGAGCAGTACTTC.

The chain links TRBV6-1 to TRBJ2-1; tentatively, D is TRBD2 (6 bases). Germline CDR1 reads MNHNS; CDR2 reads SASEGT. V was cut by 3 bases and J by 6 bases, with 15 bases left in between. The CDR3 is 15 amino acids. CDR3 sequence (DNA): TGTGCCAGCAGTGAGATGGCGGGAAAGGGCAATGAGCAGTTCTTC. Translated: CASSEMAGKGNEQFF.

CDR3 region: CASSLPTGSGGAGYTF. The CDR3 bases are TGTGCCAGCAGCTTACCAACCGGGTCCGGAGGAGCTGGCTACACCTTC. The gene calls are TRBV7-2 and TRBJ1-2, with D uncertain. CDR3 length equals 16 residues. Germline V gene sequence: CDR1 SGHTA, CDR2 FQGNSA. V lost 2 bases, J lost 7 bases, and 20 bases lay in between.